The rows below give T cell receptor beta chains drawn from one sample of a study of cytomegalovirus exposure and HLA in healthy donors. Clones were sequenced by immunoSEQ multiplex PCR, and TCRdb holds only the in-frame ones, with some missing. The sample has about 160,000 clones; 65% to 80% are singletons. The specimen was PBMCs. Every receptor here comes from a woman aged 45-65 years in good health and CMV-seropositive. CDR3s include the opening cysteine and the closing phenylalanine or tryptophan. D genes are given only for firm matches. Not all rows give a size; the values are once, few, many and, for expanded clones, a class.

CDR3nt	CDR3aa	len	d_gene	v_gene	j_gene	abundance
TGTGCCAGCAGCGTAGCCCAGCAAGAGACCCAGTACTTC	CASSVAQQETQYF	13	-	TRBV9	TRBJ2-5	-
TGTGCCAGCGGGCAAGGGACAGCCCCACTGGGCGAGCAGTACTTC	CASGQGTAPLGEQYF	15	TRBD1	TRBV25-1	TRBJ2-7	-
TGTGCCAGCAGTTCCCCGGGTGAGGCCACTGAAGCTTTCTTT	CASSSPGEATEAFF	14	-	TRBV28	TRBJ1-1	few
TGTGCCAGCAGCTTAGGACTAGCGCCGAGCACAGATACGCAGTATTTT	CASSLGLAPSTDTQYF	16	TRBD2	TRBV11-2	TRBJ2-3	-
TGCAGCGTTCGGGGACTGGGGAATGAGCAGTTCTTC	CSVRGLGNEQFF	12	-	TRBV29-1	TRBJ2-1	-
TGTGCCAGCAGCGCGGAACGCTGGGACACCGGGGAGCTGTTTTTT	CASSAERWDTGELFF	15	-	TRBV7-2	TRBJ2-2	-
TGTGCCTGGAGTAAACTGGAGGGGTCGACCTATGGCTACACCTTC	CAWSKLEGSTYGYTF	15	-	TRBV30	TRBJ1-2	-
TGTGCCAGCAGCTCCTATGGACAGGGTTTCACTGAAGCTTTCTTT	CASSSYGQGFTEAFF	15	TRBD1	TRBV11-2	TRBJ1-1	-
TGTGCCAGCTCATCCACCCGGGACAACGAGCAGTACTTC	CASSSTRDNEQYF	13	-	TRBV18	TRBJ2-7	few
TGTGCCAGCAGCCCATTCGGACAGAACTATGGCTACACCTTC	CASSPFGQNYGYTF	14	-	TRBV7-2	TRBJ1-2	-
TGTGCCTGGACCCCAGGAGCGGGGTACAATGAGCAGTTCTTC	CAWTPGAGYNEQFF	14	TRBD2	TRBV30	TRBJ2-1	-
TGTGCCAGCAGCTTAGCTCATGGAGAGGGCCCAGATACGCAGTATTTT	CASSLAHGEGPDTQYF	16	-	TRBV11-3	TRBJ2-3	-
TGTGCCAGCAGTGGGGGACATCGTAGCAATCAGCCCCAGCATTTT	CASSGGHRSNQPQHF	15	-	TRBV2	TRBJ1-5	few
TGTGCCAGCAGCTTGGAGGGCAGGGGGCATCAGCCCCAGCATTTT	CASSLEGRGHQPQHF	15	TRBD1	TRBV5-5	TRBJ1-5	-
TGTGCCTGGAGTGTAACAGGGAAGGCTGGAAACACCATATATTTT	CAWSVTGKAGNTIYF	15	-	TRBV30	TRBJ1-3	few
TGTGCCAGCAGTGAGGACAGCTACCAAGAGACCCAGTACTTC	CASSEDSYQETQYF	14	-	TRBV2	TRBJ2-5	-
TGTGCCAGCAGCCAACCCCCCCCCGAGCGCTCGGTACACGAGCAGTACTTC	CASSQPPPERSVHEQYF	17	-	TRBV7-9	TRBJ2-7	-